This T cell receptor (beta chain) came from a study of post-analysis software for immune sequencing data. Whole-study findings and limits: Several TRBV segments occurring more often in patients than controls included TRBV5-6, TRBV5-1 and TRBV20-1. Samples from one preparation batch, clustered by F measure, grouped strongly together.

As for this clonotype: Its specificity is unknown.

Researchers reported that TCR beta cDNA libraries carried unique molecular identifiers. Each CDR3 protein is one row after TCRdb ran MiXCR on the PCR reads. This table has 600,000 to 700,000 distinct CDR3 sequences, about 60% appearing once. The CDR3 spans 17 residues. V lost 0 bases and J 7 bases, leaving 22 bases between the germline ends. Germline V gene data show CDR1 as MNHEY and CDR2 as SVGAGI. Material: blood. V and J are TRBV6-5 and TRBJ2-7, with D possibly TRBD2 on 5 matching bases. The receptor was isolated from a girl between 2 and 10 years old with multiple sclerosis. For the CDR3, the DNA is TGTGCCAGCAGTTACTCGGGGAGCGAATCCGGTTTAAGGGAGCAGTACTTC. This encodes CASSYSGSESGLREQYF.